This is a list of T cell receptor beta chains from one sample in a study of OX40 agonist ivuxolimab in advanced cancers. Data came from immunoSEQ multiplex PCR; TCRdb stores just in-frame clones and leaves some out. Of around 76,000 clones listed, 70% to 85% are singletons. The source material was CD4+ or CD8+ T cells sorted from blood, sampled in a trial of the OX40 agonist ivuxolimab. The receptors shown here come from an adult with an advanced solid tumor such as melanoma, head and neck, liver or kidney cancer. The CDR3 runs from the conserved cysteine through the conserved F or W. D genes are given only for firm matches. A row's size may be missing; if present it is once, few, many or a size class.

j_call | clone_size | v_call | d_call | cdr3_aa | cdr3_nt
TRBJ1-2 | NA | TRBV4-3 | NA | CASSPNLGGGMDYGYTF | TGCGCCAGCAGCCCGAACCTAGGGGGTGGAATGGACTATGGCTACACCTTC
TRBJ2-3 | NA | TRBV5-1 | NA | CASSFDSVTDTQYF | TGCGCCAGCAGCTTCGATAGTGTCACAGATACGCAGTATTTT
TRBJ2-7 | NA | TRBV7-9 | NA | CASSLGRGAYEQYF | TGTGCCAGCAGCCTAGGAAGGGGTGCCTACGAGCAGTACTTC
TRBJ1-6 | NA | TRBV5-4 | TRBD1 | CASSLDRGSPLHF | TGTGCCAGCAGCTTGGACAGGGGGTCACCCCTCCACTTT
TRBJ2-1 | NA | TRBV9 | NA | CASSVRDYNEQFF | TGTGCCAGCAGCGTCCGGGACTACAATGAGCAGTTCTTC
TRBJ1-1 | few | TRBV7-2 | NA | CASSFTGTRPTEAFF | TGTGCCAGCAGCTTTACCGGGACACGGCCCACTGAAGCTTTCTTT
TRBJ1-2 | NA | TRBV4-1 | TRBD1 | CASSQDMAFSDRDIYGYTF | TGCGCCAGCAGCCAAGATATGGCTTTTTCGGACAGGGATATCTATGGCTACACCTTC
TRBJ2-3 | few | TRBV5-1 | TRBD1 | CASSLGQGGETQYF | TGCGCCAGCAGCTTGGGACAGGGTGGTGAGACGCAGTATTTT
TRBJ1-2 | few | TRBV10-3 | TRBD1 | CAISPRGTGEEGYTF | TGTGCCATCAGTCCTCGCGGGACAGGGGAGGAAGGCTACACCTTC
TRBJ1-6 | NA | TRBV4-2 | NA | CASSQGFTAQGSPLHF | TGTGCCAGCAGCCAAGGATTTACGGCACAGGGTTCACCCCTCCACTTT
TRBJ2-3 | NA | TRBV7-3 | TRBD2 | CASSLFGGVIDTQYF | TGTGCCAGCAGCTTATTTGGGGGGGTAATAGATACGCAGTATTTT
TRBJ1-6 | NA | TRBV5-1 | TRBD1 | CASRWGTGDSPLHF | TGCGCCAGCAGATGGGGGACAGGGGATTCACCCCTCCACTTT
TRBJ2-2 | NA | TRBV7-7 | NA | CASSFRGAATGELFF | TGTGCCAGCAGCTTTAGGGGGGCCGCGACCGGGGAGCTGTTTTTT
TRBJ1-2 | NA | TRBV7-9 | NA | CASSSGSYGYTF | TGTGCCAGCAGTTCCGGCTCCTATGGCTACACCTTC
TRBJ2-3 | NA | TRBV11-2 | NA | CASSPEPTDTQYF | TGTGCCAGCAGCCCCGAGCCCACAGATACGCAGTATTTT
TRBJ1-2 | NA | TRBV19 | NA | CASLGARGINYGYTF | TGTGCCAGTCTCGGGGCCAGAGGGATCAACTATGGCTACACCTTC
TRBJ2-1 | NA | TRBV2 | NA | CASRKGPTGLNEQFF | TGTGCCAGCAGGAAAGGGCCGACTGGGCTAAATGAGCAGTTCTTC
TRBJ1-1 | NA | TRBV19 | NA | CASSTGAVTEAFF | TGTGCCAGTAGTACAGGGGCGGTAACTGAAGCTTTCTTT
TRBJ1-3 | NA | TRBV5-6 | TRBD1 | CASSRDSSGNTIYF | TGTGCCAGCAGCCGGGACAGCTCTGGAAACACCATATATTTT
TRBJ2-7 | NA | TRBV10-1 | TRBD2 | CASRHLTSGDYEQYF | TGCGCCAGCAGACATTTGACTAGCGGGGACTACGAGCAGTACTTC
TRBJ2-2 | NA | TRBV6-5 | TRBD1 | CASSSGTGTGELFF | TGTGCCAGCAGCTCCGGGACAGGTACCGGGGAGCTGTTTTTT
TRBJ2-5 | NA | TRBV9 | NA | CASGPGRLQETQYF | TGTGCCAGCGGCCCCGGGCGGCTCCAAGAGACCCAGTACTTC
TRBJ1-2 | NA | TRBV10-3 | NA | CAISEGRGGYTF | TGTGCCATCAGTGAGGGAAGAGGCGGCTACACCTTC
TRBJ1-5 | NA | TRBV14 | NA | CASSQDIRVGQPQHF | TGTGCCAGCAGCCAAGATATCCGTGTGGGGCAGCCCCAGCATTTT
TRBJ2-2 | NA | TRBV7-2 | TRBD1 | CASSSQGAGELFF | TGTGCCAGCAGCTCACAGGGGGCCGGGGAGCTGTTTTTT
TRBJ2-4 | NA | TRBV5-1 | TRBD2 | CASSPIATSGDIQYF | TGCGCCAGCAGCCCAATTGCCACTAGCGGGGACATTCAGTACTTC
TRBJ2-3 | NA | TRBV9 | TRBD2 | CASSAALAGAGTDTQYF | TGTGCCAGCAGCGCAGCTTTAGCGGGGGCGGGCACAGATACGCAGTATTTT
TRBJ2-1 | NA | TRBV7-9 | TRBD1 | CASSFRGTGAYNEQFF | TGTGCCAGCAGCTTCCGTGGGACAGGGGCCTACAATGAGCAGTTCTTC
TRBJ1-4 | NA | TRBV18 | NA | CASSLGDGTNEKLFF | TGTGCCAGCTCACTGGGGGACGGAACTAATGAAAAACTGTTTTTT
TRBJ1-1 | NA | TRBV6-1 | NA | CASSRRGTEAFF | TGTGCCAGCAGCCGACGGGGCACTGAAGCTTTCTTT
TRBJ1-1 | NA | TRBV7-2 | NA | CASSQGHANTEAFF | TGTGCCAGCAGCCAGGGACACGCTAACACTGAAGCTTTCTTT